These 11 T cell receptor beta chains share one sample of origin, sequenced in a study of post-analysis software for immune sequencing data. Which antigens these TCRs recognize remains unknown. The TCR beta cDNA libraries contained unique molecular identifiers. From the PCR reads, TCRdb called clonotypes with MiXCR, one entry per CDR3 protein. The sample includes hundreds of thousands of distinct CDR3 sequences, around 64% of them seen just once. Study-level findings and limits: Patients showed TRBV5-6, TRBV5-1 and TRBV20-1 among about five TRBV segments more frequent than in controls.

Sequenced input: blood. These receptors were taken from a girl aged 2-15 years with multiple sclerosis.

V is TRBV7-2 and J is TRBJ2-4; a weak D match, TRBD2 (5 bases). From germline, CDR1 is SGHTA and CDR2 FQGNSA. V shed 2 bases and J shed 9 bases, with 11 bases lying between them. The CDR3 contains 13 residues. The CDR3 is CASSLTGESIQYF. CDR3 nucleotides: TGTGCCAGCAGCTTAACTGGGGAGAGCATTCAGTACTTC.

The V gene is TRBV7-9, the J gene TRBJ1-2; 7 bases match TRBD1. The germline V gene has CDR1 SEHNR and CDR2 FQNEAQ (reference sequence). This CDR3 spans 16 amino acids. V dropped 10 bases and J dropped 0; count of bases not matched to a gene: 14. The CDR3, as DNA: TGTGCCACAGCACCGGGACAGAGGTCTTCTAACTATGGCTACACCTTC. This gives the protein CATAPGQRSSNYGYTF.

The CDR3 sequence is CASSKVTAYEQYF. CDR3 nucleotides: TGTGCCAGCAGCAAAGTCACCGCCTACGAGCAGTACTTC. The chain recombines TRBV21-1 with TRBJ2-5. Gene TRBJ2-7 matches the end of the DNA better, so the J call may be wrong. TRBV21-1 is classified as a pseudogene. The CDR3 is made up of 13 amino acids.

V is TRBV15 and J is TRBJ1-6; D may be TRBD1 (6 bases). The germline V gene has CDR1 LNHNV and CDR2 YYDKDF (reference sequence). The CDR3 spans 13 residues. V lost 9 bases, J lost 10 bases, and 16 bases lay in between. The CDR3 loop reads CATAEQGWSPLHF. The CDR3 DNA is TGTGCCACTGCAGAACAGGGTTGGTCACCCCTCCACTTT. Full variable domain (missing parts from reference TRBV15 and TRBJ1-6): DAMVIQNPRYQVTQFGKPVTLSCSQTLNHNVMYWYQQKSSQAPKLLFHYYDKDFNNEADTPDNFQSRRPNTSFCFLDIRSPGLGDTAMYLCATAEQGWSPLHFGNGTRLTVT.

CDR3 sequence: CASSFLTSGSDGTDTQYF. In DNA form, the CDR3 reads TGTGCCAGCAGTTTCCTTACTAGCGGGAGCGACGGCACAGATACGCAGTATTTT. The gene calls are TRBV12-3 or TRBV12-4 and TRBJ2-3; 11 bases match TRBD2. The V segment lost 3 bases and the J segment 1 base; nucleotides outside the gene matches: 9. The CDR3 loop spans 18 amino acids.

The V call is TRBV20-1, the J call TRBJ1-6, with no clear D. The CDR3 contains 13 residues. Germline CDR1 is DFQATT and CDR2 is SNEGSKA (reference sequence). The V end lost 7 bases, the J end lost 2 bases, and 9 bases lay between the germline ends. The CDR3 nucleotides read TGCAGTGGCTCCGGGCCCTATAATTCACCCCTCCACTTT. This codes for CSGSGPYNSPLHF.

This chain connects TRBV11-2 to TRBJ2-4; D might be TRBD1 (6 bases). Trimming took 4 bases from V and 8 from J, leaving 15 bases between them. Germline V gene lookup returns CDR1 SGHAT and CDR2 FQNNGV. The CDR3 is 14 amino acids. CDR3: CASSSTGSGHIQYF. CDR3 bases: TGTGCCAGCAGCTCGACAGGCAGTGGGCACATTCAGTACTTC.

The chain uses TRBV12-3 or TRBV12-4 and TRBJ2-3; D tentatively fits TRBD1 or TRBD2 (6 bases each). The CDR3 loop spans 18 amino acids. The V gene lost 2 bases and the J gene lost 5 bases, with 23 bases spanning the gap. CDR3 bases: TGTGCCAGCAGTTTAATGACAGGCGGAGGGTACGGAGTAGATACGCAGTATTTT. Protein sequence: CASSLMTGGGYGVDTQYF.

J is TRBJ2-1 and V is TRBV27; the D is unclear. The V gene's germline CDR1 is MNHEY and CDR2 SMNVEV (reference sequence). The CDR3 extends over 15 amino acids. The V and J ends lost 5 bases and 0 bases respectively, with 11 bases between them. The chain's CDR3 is CASSATDSSYNEQFF. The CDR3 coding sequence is TGTGCCAGCAGTGCTACAGATAGCTCCTACAATGAGCAGTTCTTC.

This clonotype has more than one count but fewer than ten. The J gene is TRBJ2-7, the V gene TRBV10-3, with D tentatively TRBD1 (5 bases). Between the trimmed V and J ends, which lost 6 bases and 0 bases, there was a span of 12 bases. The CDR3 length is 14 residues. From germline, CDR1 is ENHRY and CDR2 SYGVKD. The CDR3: CAIRIQDTSYEQYF. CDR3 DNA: TGTGCCATCAGAATCCAGGACACCTCCTACGAGCAGTACTTC.

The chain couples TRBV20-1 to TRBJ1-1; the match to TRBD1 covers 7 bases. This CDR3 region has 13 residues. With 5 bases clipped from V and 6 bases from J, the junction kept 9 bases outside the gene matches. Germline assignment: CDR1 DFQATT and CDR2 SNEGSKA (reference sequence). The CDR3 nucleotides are TGCAGTGCTCGGACAGGATGGGTCCCTGAAGCTTTCTTT. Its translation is CSARTGWVPEAFF.